This paragraph covers one T cell receptor (beta chain) sequence. The sample comes from a study of cytomegalovirus exposure and HLA in healthy donors. 13 Jbeta primers and 60 Vbeta primers were used for the PCR. Libraries were prepared by immunoSEQ multiplex PCR; TCRdb keeps only in-frame clonotypes and omits some of them. The sample lists 150,000 to 200,000 clones, around two thirds occurring once. Germline V gene lookup returns CDR1 SQVTM and CDR2 ANQGSEA. The V and J ends lost 1 base and 1 base respectively, with 15 bases between them. The CDR3 length is 16 residues. The clonotype originates from a man between 45 and 60 years old in good health and CMV-seronegative. V and J are TRBV29-1 and TRBJ2-3; maybe TRBD1 (7 bases). The sequencing sample was made of PBMCs. Here the CDR3 reads CSVEAEGAVRTDTQYF. The CDR3 DNA reads as TGCAGCGTTGAAGCGGAGGGGGCCGTCCGCACAGATACGCAGTATTTT.